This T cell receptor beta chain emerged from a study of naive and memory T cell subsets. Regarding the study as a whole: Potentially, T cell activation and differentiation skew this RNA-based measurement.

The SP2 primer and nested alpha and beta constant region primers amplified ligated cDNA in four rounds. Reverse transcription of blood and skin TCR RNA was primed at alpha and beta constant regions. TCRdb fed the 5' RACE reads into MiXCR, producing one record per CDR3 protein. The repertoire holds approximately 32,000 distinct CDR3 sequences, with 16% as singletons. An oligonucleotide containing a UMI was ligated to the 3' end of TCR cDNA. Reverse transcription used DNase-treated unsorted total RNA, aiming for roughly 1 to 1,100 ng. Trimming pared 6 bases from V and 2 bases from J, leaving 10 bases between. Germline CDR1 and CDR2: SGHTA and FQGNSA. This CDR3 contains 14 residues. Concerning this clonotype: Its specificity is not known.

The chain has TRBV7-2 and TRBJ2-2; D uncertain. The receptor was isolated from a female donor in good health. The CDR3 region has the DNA TGTGCCAGCAGTTTCTCACTTAACACCGGGGAGCTGTTTTTT. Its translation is CASSFSLNTGELFF.